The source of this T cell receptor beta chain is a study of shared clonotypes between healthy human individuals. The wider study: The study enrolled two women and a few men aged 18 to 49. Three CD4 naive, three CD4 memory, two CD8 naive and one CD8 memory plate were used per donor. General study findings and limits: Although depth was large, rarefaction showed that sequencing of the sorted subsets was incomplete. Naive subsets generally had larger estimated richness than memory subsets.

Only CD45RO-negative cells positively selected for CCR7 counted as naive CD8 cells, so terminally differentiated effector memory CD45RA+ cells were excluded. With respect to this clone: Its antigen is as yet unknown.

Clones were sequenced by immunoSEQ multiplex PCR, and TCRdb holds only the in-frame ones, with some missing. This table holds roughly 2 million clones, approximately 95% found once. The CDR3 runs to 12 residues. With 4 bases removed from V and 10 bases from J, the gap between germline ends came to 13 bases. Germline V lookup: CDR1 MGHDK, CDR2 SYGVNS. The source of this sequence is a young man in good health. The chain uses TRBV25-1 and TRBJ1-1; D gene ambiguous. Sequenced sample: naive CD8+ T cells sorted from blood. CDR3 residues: CASSVDAEGAFF. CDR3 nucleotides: TGTGCCAGCAGTGTGGACGCCGAGGGAGCTTTCTTT.